The 28 T cell receptor beta chains presented below share a single source sample, sequenced in a study of blood T cell repertoires in COVID-19. Method: immunoSEQ multiplex PCR; TCRdb's copy keeps in-frame clones and lacks some. This sample yields approximately 140,000 clones, of which approximately 90% are seen a single time; roughly 18% belongs to the top ten. Sequenced: peripheral blood. The origin of the receptors is a man over 45 with active or convalescent COVID-19.

The chain joins TRBV12-5 to TRBJ1-3, with D uncertain. This CDR3 contains 11 residues. CDR1 LGHNT and CDR2 FRNRAP come from the germline V gene. V was clipped by 6 bases and J by 4 bases, with 4 bases between them. The CDR3 sequence: CASGPGNTIYF. As DNA, the CDR3 is TGTGCTAGTGGCCCGGGAAACACCATATATTTT.

The chain employs TRBV18 and TRBJ1-4; D gene unclear. V dropped 6 bases and J dropped 1 base, with 12 bases sitting between them. This CDR3 comprises 15 residues. Germline V gives CDR1 KGHSH, CDR2 LQKENI. The CDR3 DNA sequence: TGTGCCAGCTCTCGCCCCAGCGTAACTAATGAAAAACTGTTTTTT. It translates to CASSRPSVTNEKLFF. The full variable domain, its missing parts supplied by reference TRBV18 and TRBJ1-4, is NAGVMQNPRHLVRRRGQEARLRCSPMKGHSHVYWYRQLPEEGLKFMVYLQKENIIDESGMPKERFSAEFPKEGPSILRIQQVVRGDSAAYFCASSRPSVTNEKLFFGSGTQLSVL.

This chain joins TRBV28 and TRBJ1-1; maybe TRBD1 (6 bases). CDR1 is MDHEN and CDR2 is SYDVKM in the germline V gene. The CDR3 totals 15 residues. V was pared by 7 bases and J by 3 bases, with 18 bases between. The CDR3 nucleotides read TGTGCCAGCAACGGCCCGGGGGGGGCCGACACTGAAGCTTTCTTT. Encoded protein: CASNGPGGADTEAFF. Filled out from reference TRBV28 and TRBJ1-1, the complete variable domain reads DVKVTQSSRYLVKRTGEKVFLECVQDMDHENMFWYRQDPGLGLRLIYFSYDVKMKEKGDIPEGYSVSREKKERFSLILESASTNQTSMYLCASNGPGGADTEAFFGQGTRLTVV.

This chain connects TRBV30 to TRBJ2-5; D is possibly TRBD1 (5 bases). The germline V gene encodes CDR1 GTSNPN and CDR2 SVGIG (reference sequence). Trimming took 0 bases from V and 5 from J, leaving 10 bases between them. The CDR3 is 13 amino acids. CDR3 protein: CAWSVGGAETQYF. In DNA, the CDR3 is TGTGCCTGGAGTGTCGGTGGGGCGGAGACCCAGTACTTC.

The J gene is TRBJ2-2, the V gene TRBV19; TRBD1 matches at 7 bases. With 2 bases clipped from V and 2 bases from J, the junction kept 5 bases outside the gene matches. Germline-derived CDR1 and CDR2 are LNHDA and SQIVND (reference sequence). This CDR3 is 16 amino acids long. CDR3 sequence: CASSILDRRNTGELFF. For the CDR3, the DNA is TGTGCCAGTAGTATATTGGACAGGAGAAACACCGGGGAGCTGTTTTTT.

The V gene is TRBV3-1 (or the pseudogene TRBV3-2), the J gene TRBJ2-3, with D maybe TRBD1 (5 bases). The CDR3 covers 13 residues. Germline CDR1 LGHDT, CDR2 YNNKEL (reference sequence). V was shortened by 4 bases and J by 6 bases, with 11 bases between the two germline ends. CDR3 DNA sequence: TGTGCCAGCAGCCTTCCAGGGTACGATACGCAGTATTTT. Translated: CASSLPGYDTQYF.

The chain carries TRBV11-3 and TRBJ2-7; a possible D gene is TRBD1 (6 bases). Germline CDR1 reads SGHNT; CDR2 reads YENEEA. The CDR3 runs to 13 residues. Trimming pared 5 bases from V and 7 bases from J, leaving 15 bases between. The CDR3 spells CASSHYREVEQYF. The CDR3 DNA reads TGTGCCAGCAGCCATTACAGGGAAGTTGAGCAGTACTTC.

J is TRBJ2-3 and V is TRBV5-1; TRBD1 might be the D (5 bases). The germline V gene encodes CDR1 SGHRS and CDR2 YFSETQ. The length of the CDR3 is 14 residues. Trimming stripped 4 bases from V and 2 bases from J, with 11 bases between. The CDR3 DNA reads TGCGCCAGCAGCCATGACAGAAACACAGATACGCAGTATTTT. Its translation is CASSHDRNTDTQYF.

V and J are TRBV28 and TRBJ1-4; D is possibly TRBD1 (5 bases). The V gene's germline CDR1 is MDHEN and CDR2 SYDVKM. V lost 4 bases and J 6 bases, leaving 18 bases between the germline ends. The CDR3 contains 16 residues. CDR3 in amino acids: CASSSRHQGVDEKLFF. The CDR3 nucleotides are TGTGCCAGCAGTTCTCGACATCAGGGTGTCGATGAAAAACTGTTTTTT. Together with reference TRBV28 and TRBJ1-4, the CDR3 gives the full variable domain: DVKVTQSSRYLVKRTGEKVFLECVQDMDHENMFWYRQDPGLGLRLIYFSYDVKMKEKGDIPEGYSVSREKKERFSLILESASTNQTSMYLCASSSRHQGVDEKLFFGSGTQLSVL.

The CDR3 spells CASSLDRVIAKNIQYF. DNA of the CDR3: TGTGCCAGCAGTTTAGACAGAGTAATAGCCAAAAACATTCAGTACTTC. V is TRBV28 and J is TRBJ2-4, with a possible D match to TRBD1 (5 bases). Looked up from germline, CDR1 is MDHEN and CDR2 is SYDVKM. V lost 2 bases, J lost 0 bases, and 11 bases lay in between. CDR3 length: 16 residues.

The V call is TRBV7-2, the J call TRBJ1-2, with D possibly matching TRBD1 (6 bases). Trimming shortened V by 5 bases and J by 2 bases, and 15 bases separated the two germline ends. The germline CDR1 and CDR2 sequences are SGHTA and FQGNSA. The CDR3 sequence is 15 residues long. The CDR3 DNA is TGTGCCAGCAGCCCATCGGACAGCCTAAACTATGGCTACACCTTC. Residues: CASSPSDSLNYGYTF.

J is TRBJ1-1 and V is TRBV15; D is ambiguous. Trimming left V 1 base short and J 1 base short, with 13 bases between. CDR1 is LNHNV, CDR2 YYDKDF, per germline (reference sequence). This CDR3 comprises 16 residues. The CDR3 protein is CATSRVSGLTNTEAFF. CDR3 coding DNA: TGTGCCACCAGCAGAGTCTCAGGACTGACGAACACTGAAGCTTTCTTT. Full variable domain (missing parts from reference TRBV15 and TRBJ1-1): DAMVIQNPRYQVTQFGKPVTLSCSQTLNHNVMYWYQQKSSQAPKLLFHYYDKDFNNEADTPDNFQSRRPNTSFCFLDIRSPGLGDTAMYLCATSRVSGLTNTEAFFGQGTRLTVV.

This chain links TRBV9 with TRBJ2-1; tentatively, D is TRBD1 (5 bases). The V gene lost 4 bases and the J gene lost 4 bases, with 12 bases spanning the gap. The CDR3 runs to 14 residues. Germline-derived CDR1 and CDR2 are SGDLS and YYNGEE. CDR3 bases: TGTGCCAGCAGCATTCAGGGTCAGTACAATGAGCAGTTCTTC. This gives the protein CASSIQGQYNEQFF.

The V and J genes are TRBV4-2 and TRBJ2-3; tentative D call: TRBD2 (6 bases). CDR3 size: 14 residues. Per the germline V gene, CDR1 is LGHNA and CDR2 is YNFKEQ. V lost 0 bases and J 3 bases, leaving 7 bases between the germline ends. CDR3 DNA: TGTGCCAGCAGCCAAGACAGCGGGACAGATACGCAGTATTTT. Its protein product is CASSQDSGTDTQYF.

V gene TRBV18 combines with J gene TRBJ2-7, with 14 positions matching TRBD2. CDR1 is KGHSH, CDR2 LQKENI, per germline. The CDR3 extends over 17 amino acids. The trim removed 4 bases at V and 2 bases at J, leaving 7 bases unmatched. CDR3 loop: CASSLKTSGGAPYEQYF. The CDR3 DNA sequence: TGTGCCAGCTCACTGAAGACTAGCGGGGGGGCCCCCTACGAGCAGTACTTC.

This chain joins TRBV5-6 and TRBJ1-2, with a weak D call TRBD1 (5 bases). The CDR3 covers 13 residues. Trimming took 2 bases from V and 6 from J, leaving 11 bases between them. Germline CDR1 reads SGHDT; CDR2 reads YYEEEE. CDR3 residues: CASSFVGQDGYTF. CDR3 bases: TGTGCCAGCAGCTTTGTCGGACAAGATGGCTACACCTTC.

The chain employs TRBV19 and TRBJ2-7, with 8 bases that match TRBD1. Germline V lookup: CDR1 LNHDA, CDR2 SQIVND (reference sequence). The V gene end was trimmed by 5 bases and the J gene end by 0 bases; junction bases not matched to a gene: 3. The length of the CDR3 is 14 residues. Here the CDR3 DNA reads TGTGCCAGTAGTCCGGGGACAGGCTCCTACGAGCAGTACTTC. Encoded protein: CASSPGTGSYEQYF. Combining the CDR3 with reference TRBV19 and TRBJ2-7 gives the whole variable domain DGGITQSPKYLFRKEGQNVTLSCEQNLNHDAMYWYRQDPGQGLRLIYYSQIVNDFQKGDIAEGYSVSREKKESFPLTVTSAQKNPTAFYLCASSPGTGSYEQYFGPGTRLTVT.

The chain links TRBV6-1 to TRBJ2-3, with TRBD1 identical over 11 bases. CDR1 MNHNS and CDR2 SASEGT come from the germline V gene. Losses at the gene ends were 4 bases for V and 2 bases for J; bases not matched to a gene: 5. The CDR3 is made up of 16 amino acids. The chain's CDR3 is CASSAWDRGFTDTQYF. The CDR3 DNA is TGTGCCAGCAGTGCCTGGGACAGGGGGTTCACAGATACGCAGTATTTT.

J is TRBJ1-5 and V is TRBV5-5; a possible D gene is TRBD1 (5 bases). Germline-derived CDR1 and CDR2 are SGHKS and YYEKEE (reference sequence). V was cut by 4 bases and J by 7 bases, with 12 bases left in between. The CDR3 is made up of 13 amino acids. CDR3 bases: TGTGCCAGCAGCAGTCAGGGCGACCAGCCCCAGCATTTT. Protein sequence: CASSSQGDQPQHF.

The chain employs TRBV18 and TRBJ2-1; D not certain. The CDR3 is 13 residues long. Germline loops: CDR1 KGHSH, CDR2 LQKENI. Trimming left V 2 bases short and J 8 bases short, with 10 bases between. CDR3 coding DNA: TGTGCCAGCTCACCATCGACGGGTGATGAGCAGTTCTTC. This gives the protein CASSPSTGDEQFF.

The V call is TRBV6-2 or TRBV6-3, the J call TRBJ1-6; the match to TRBD1 covers 8 bases. CDR3 size: 21 residues. V was pared by 6 bases and J by 0 bases, with 19 bases of the junction left unmatched. Germline V gene lookup returns CDR1 MNHEY and CDR2 SVGEGT. The CDR3 sequence is CASSPLPGQAGVSSYNSPLHF. Written as DNA, the CDR3 is TGTGCCAGCAGCCCTCTGCCGGGACAGGCAGGGGTGAGCTCCTATAATTCACCCCTCCACTTT.

The J gene is TRBJ1-6, the V gene TRBV2; D remains unclear. Germline CDR1 reads SNHLY; CDR2 reads FYNNEI. The CDR3 has 15 amino acids. V was clipped by 6 bases and J by 6 bases, with 15 bases between them. The chain's CDR3 is CASSGGRAGNSPLHF. For the CDR3, the DNA is TGTGCCAGCAGCGGAGGGAGGGCAGGTAATTCACCCCTCCACTTT.

The V and J genes are TRBV11-3 and TRBJ2-5; D might be TRBD2 (5 bases). Germline CDR1 and CDR2: SGHNT and YENEEA. The CDR3 covers 13 residues. Trimming shortened V by 1 base and J by 5 bases, and 8 bases separated the two germline ends. As DNA, the CDR3 is TGTGCCAGCAGCTTAGTACTAGGGGAGACCCAGTACTTC. Its protein product is CASSLVLGETQYF.

The V and J genes are TRBV4-1 and TRBJ2-1, with 9 bases lining up with TRBD2. The CDR3 contains 15 residues. CDR1 MGHRA and CDR2 YSYEKL come from the germline V gene. J gave up 4 bases and V 1 base, and 2 bases lay outside the gene matches. CDR3 region: CASSQVTSGYNEQFF. In DNA, the CDR3 is TGCGCCAGCAGCCAAGTTACTAGCGGGTACAATGAGCAGTTCTTC.

V usage is TRBV5-1 and J usage is TRBJ1-2; D unclear. CDR3 length equals 16 residues. Trimming removed 4 bases at V and 0 bases at J, with 16 bases between. Germline CDR1 SGHRS, CDR2 YFSETQ. The CDR3 region is CASSLAQGLTNYGYTF. The CDR3 DNA is TGCGCCAGCAGCCTGGCCCAAGGACTTACTAACTATGGCTACACCTTC.

This chain connects TRBV5-1 to TRBJ2-3, with TRBD2 matching 16 bases. V shed 4 bases, J shed 6 bases, and the junction held 8 bases outside the gene matches. This CDR3 contains 17 residues. Per the germline V gene, CDR1 is SGHRS and CDR2 is YFSETQ. This chain's CDR3 is CASSRGLAGGPGDTQYF. The DNA of the CDR3 is TGCGCCAGCAGCCGGGGACTAGCGGGAGGGCCGGGGGATACGCAGTATTTT.

The chain couples TRBV19 to TRBJ2-1, with TRBD2 as a possible D gene (5 bases). This CDR3 has 15 residues. V gave up 1 base and J gave up 7 bases, with 14 bases separating them. CDR1 is LNHDA and CDR2 is SQIVND in the germline V gene (reference sequence). CDR3 amino acids: CASSIVARRPNEQFF. The DNA for the CDR3 is TGTGCCAGTAGTATAGTAGCGCGACGGCCAAATGAGCAGTTCTTC.

The V call is TRBV4-1, the J call TRBJ2-7, with D unresolved. The V gene lost 0 bases and the J gene lost 2 bases, with 8 bases spanning the gap. CDR1 MGHRA and CDR2 YSYEKL come from the germline V gene. The CDR3 consists of 14 residues. Here the CDR3 reads CASSQEQIPYEQYF. The CDR3 region has the DNA TGCGCCAGCAGCCAAGAACAGATCCCCTACGAGCAGTACTTC.